Listed below are T cell receptor beta chains from one sample, sequenced in a study of CD8+ T cells in alopecia areata. TCRdb's table, derived via immunoSEQ multiplex PCR, lists solely in-frame clones and lacks some. The sample lists about 170,000 clones; about 66% were seen once. The sample here was CD8+ T cells sorted from blood, taken at week 0. The origin of the receptors is a human donor with alopecia areata. Each CDR3 is given with its conserved first and last residue. Fields, in order: V gene, D gene, J gene, clone size, CDR3 DNA, CDR3 protein. A D gene is named only where the DNA matches it firmly. Expanded clones are given a class, and other clones once, few, many or no size at all.

v_call: TRBV2
d_call: NA
j_call: TRBJ1-1
clone_size: once
cdr3_nt: TGTGCCAGCAGTGGGAGGGGGTTCACTGAAGCTTTCTTT
cdr3_aa: CASSGRGFTEAFF

v_call: TRBV10-3
d_call: NA
j_call: TRBJ2-1
clone_size: NA
cdr3_nt: TGTGCCGCCTGGACCGGGGCTGAGCAGTTCTTC
cdr3_aa: CAAWTGAEQFF

v_call: TRBV7-9
d_call: NA
j_call: TRBJ2-7
clone_size: few
cdr3_nt: TGTGCCAGCAGCACAGGGACCTACGAGCAGTACTTC
cdr3_aa: CASSTGTYEQYF

v_call: TRBV27
d_call: NA
j_call: TRBJ2-2
clone_size: NA
cdr3_nt: TGTGCCAGCAGTTTACCTCCGGGACCACCGAACACCGGGGAGCTGTTTTTT
cdr3_aa: CASSLPPGPPNTGELFF

v_call: TRBV27
d_call: NA
j_call: TRBJ2-7
clone_size: NA
cdr3_nt: TGTGCCAGCAGTACAAAGGGGGCGGGGTACTACGAGCAGTACTTC
cdr3_aa: CASSTKGAGYYEQYF

v_call: TRBV30
d_call: NA
j_call: TRBJ2-2
clone_size: NA
cdr3_nt: TGTGCCTGGAGTGTATTAGCGGACACCGGGGAGCTGTTTTTT
cdr3_aa: CAWSVLADTGELFF

v_call: TRBV4-2
d_call: NA
j_call: TRBJ1-2
clone_size: NA
cdr3_nt: TGTGCCAGCAGCCAAGATCTAGGGGTGGACTATGGCTACACCTTC
cdr3_aa: CASSQDLGVDYGYTF

v_call: TRBV7-6
d_call: TRBD2
j_call: TRBJ2-1
clone_size: NA
cdr3_nt: TGTGCCAGCAGCTTAGTCCCCCCCCTAGCGGGAGACTCCTACAATGAGCAGTTCTTC
cdr3_aa: CASSLVPPLAGDSYNEQFF

v_call: TRBV6-5
d_call: TRBD1
j_call: TRBJ2-5
clone_size: NA
cdr3_nt: TGTGCCAGCAGTTATGCAGGGGGCCCTCAAGAGACCCAGTACTTC
cdr3_aa: CASSYAGGPQETQYF

v_call: TRBV25-1
d_call: TRBD2
j_call: TRBJ2-4
clone_size: NA
cdr3_nt: TGTGCCAGCAACATAGCGGGGGGGCTTGAAAACATTCAGTACTTC
cdr3_aa: CASNIAGGLENIQYF

v_call: TRBV15
d_call: NA
j_call: TRBJ2-5
clone_size: few
cdr3_nt: TGTGCCACCAGCAGAGAACTATCCAAAGAGACCCAGTACTTC
cdr3_aa: CATSRELSKETQYF

v_call: TRBV6-6
d_call: TRBD2
j_call: TRBJ2-1
clone_size: once
cdr3_nt: TGTGCCAGCGGGGGGGTCTACAATGAGCAGTTCTTC
cdr3_aa: CASGGVYNEQFF

v_call: TRBV7-9
d_call: NA
j_call: TRBJ2-5
clone_size: few
cdr3_nt: TGTGCCAGCAGCTCCCGGGGCGAGACCCAGTACTTC
cdr3_aa: CASSSRGETQYF

v_call: TRBV7-9
d_call: TRBD1
j_call: TRBJ1-2
clone_size: NA
cdr3_nt: TGTGCCAGCAGCTTAGTAACAGGGGGTGATGGCTACACCTTC
cdr3_aa: CASSLVTGGDGYTF

v_call: TRBV5-1
d_call: NA
j_call: TRBJ2-1
clone_size: NA
cdr3_nt: TGCGCCAGCAGCGTCGGCTTGTCCAATGAGCAGTTCTTC
cdr3_aa: CASSVGLSNEQFF

v_call: TRBV7-9
d_call: NA
j_call: TRBJ2-2
clone_size: few
cdr3_nt: TGTGCCAGCAGCCTCCGGACAGTTTACACCGGGGAGCTGTTTTTT
cdr3_aa: CASSLRTVYTGELFF

v_call: TRBV30
d_call: NA
j_call: TRBJ2-1
clone_size: few
cdr3_nt: TGTGCCTGGAACCAATACAATGAGCAGTTCTTC
cdr3_aa: CAWNQYNEQFF

v_call: TRBV7-9
d_call: NA
j_call: TRBJ2-7
clone_size: NA
cdr3_nt: TGTGCCAGCACCTCCGGAGGATTCACCTACGAGCAGTACTTC
cdr3_aa: CASTSGGFTYEQYF

v_call: TRBV5-1
d_call: NA
j_call: TRBJ2-1
clone_size: NA
cdr3_nt: TGCGCCAGCAACCGCGGACTCGACCCAAACAATGAGCAGTTCTTC
cdr3_aa: CASNRGLDPNNEQFF

v_call: TRBV2
d_call: NA
j_call: TRBJ2-2
clone_size: NA
cdr3_nt: TGTGCCAGCAGTAACGGACCGGGACTGTTTTTT
cdr3_aa: CASSNGPGLFF

v_call: TRBV6-5
d_call: NA
j_call: TRBJ2-3
clone_size: few
cdr3_nt: TGTGCCAGCAGTTACTTCGAGGGGAGCACAGATACGCAGTATTTT
cdr3_aa: CASSYFEGSTDTQYF

v_call: TRBV7-9
d_call: TRBD1
j_call: TRBJ2-2
clone_size: NA
cdr3_nt: TGTGCCAGCAGCTACCGACAGGGGGCCAACACCGGGGAGCTGTTTTTT
cdr3_aa: CASSYRQGANTGELFF

v_call: TRBV5-6
d_call: NA
j_call: TRBJ2-7
clone_size: NA
cdr3_nt: TGTGCCAGCAGCACGGGGGCCTACGAGCAGTACTTC
cdr3_aa: CASSTGAYEQYF

v_call: TRBV27
d_call: NA
j_call: TRBJ2-3
clone_size: NA
cdr3_nt: TGTGCCAGCAGTTTATACAGTCTAGATACGCAGTATTTT
cdr3_aa: CASSLYSLDTQYF

v_call: TRBV2
d_call: NA
j_call: TRBJ2-2
clone_size: NA
cdr3_nt: TGTGCCAGCAAAGTCGGGGAGCTGTTTTTT
cdr3_aa: CASKVGELFF

v_call: TRBV5-1
d_call: NA
j_call: TRBJ2-7
clone_size: NA
cdr3_nt: TGCGCCAGCAGCTTGACCGGGACCTTGGAGCAGTACTTC
cdr3_aa: CASSLTGTLEQYF

v_call: TRBV25-1
d_call: NA
j_call: TRBJ1-6
clone_size: NA
cdr3_nt: TGTGCCAGCAGTGAAACAGGGATGAATTCACCCCTCCACTTT
cdr3_aa: CASSETGMNSPLHF

v_call: TRBV19
d_call: TRBD2
j_call: TRBJ2-1
clone_size: few
cdr3_nt: TGTGCCAGTAGGCAGTGGGGGGGGACCGTGTTCTTC
cdr3_aa: CASRQWGGTVFF

v_call: TRBV5-1
d_call: NA
j_call: TRBJ2-3
clone_size: NA
cdr3_nt: TGCGCCAGCAGCTTGGAGAGGGTCACAGATACGCAGTATTTT
cdr3_aa: CASSLERVTDTQYF

v_call: TRBV7-9
d_call: TRBD1
j_call: TRBJ1-6
clone_size: NA
cdr3_nt: TGTGCCAGCAGGGCCGGGACAGACTCCCTCCACTTT
cdr3_aa: CASRAGTDSLHF